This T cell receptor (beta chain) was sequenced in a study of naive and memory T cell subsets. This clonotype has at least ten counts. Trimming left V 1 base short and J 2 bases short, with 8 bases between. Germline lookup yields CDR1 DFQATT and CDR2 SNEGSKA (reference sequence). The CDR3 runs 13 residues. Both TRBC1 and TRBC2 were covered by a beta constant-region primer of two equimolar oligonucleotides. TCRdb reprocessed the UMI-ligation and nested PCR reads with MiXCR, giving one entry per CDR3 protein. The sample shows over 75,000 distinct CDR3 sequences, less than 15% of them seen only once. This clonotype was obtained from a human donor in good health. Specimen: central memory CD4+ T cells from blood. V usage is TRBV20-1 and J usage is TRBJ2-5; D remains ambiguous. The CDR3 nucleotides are TGCAGTGCTAGAGCCGACCCACAAGAGACCCAGTACTTC. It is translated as CSARADPQETQYF.